There are many counts of the clone carrying this TCR beta chain. Its antigen is unidentified. The sample originates from a study of T cells in Graves' hyperthyroidism and ophthalmopathy. Template material for amplifying TCR beta CDR3 regions consisted of RNA transcripts. The primer set for the first-round RT-PCR of the TCR CDR3 was HTBI. MiXCR, run by TCRdb on the multiplex PCR reads, gives a single entry per CDR3 protein. Of some 690,000 distinct CDR3 sequences in the sample, 15% to 20% are singletons; the top ten hold 15% to 17%. Points from the study as a whole: Most thyroid-expanded clonotypes above 0.001 were also found in blood. For ophthalmopathy, model prediction preceded onset by a median roughly 6.2 months.

The source of the PBMCs was around 10 ml of fresh peripheral blood. The CDR3 has 17 residues. The germline V gene has CDR1 LNHNV and CDR2 YYDKDF (reference sequence). The trim removed 0 bases at V and 1 base at J, leaving 5 bases unmatched. V usage is TRBV15 and J usage is TRBJ1-1; 10 bases match TRBD1. The sequence was obtained from a man aged 45-60 years with Graves' hyperthyroidism. Source material: blood. The CDR3 DNA follows: TGTGCCACCAGCAGAGACCGGACAGGGGGAGGGAACACTGAAGCTTTCTTT. This codes for CATSRDRTGGGNTEAFF.